The 26 T cell receptor beta chains below all came from one sample that was sequenced in a study of vaccination and CD4 T cells after COVID-19. The Oncomine TCR Beta short-read assay was applied to DNA of cultured CD4+ T cells. TCRdb processed the PCR reads anew with MiXCR; each CDR3 protein has one entry. The sample shows about 4,200 distinct CDR3 sequences, 35% to 50% of them seen only once. Their target antigens are unknown. The sample's treatment: roughly 10-day PBMC culture with coronavirus spike peptide pools or control peptides (ViraFEST assay). The sequenced material came from CD4+ T cells from blood, cultured in vitro. These receptors all stem from a human donor who had recovered from COVID-19.

With respect to this clonotype: The junction does not match germline at one end; this may be a read error. The chain carries TRBV6-2 or TRBV6-3 and TRBJ2-5, with D possibly called TRBD1 or TRBD2 (5 bases each). The CDR3 contains 16 residues. CDR1 is MNHEY, CDR2 SVGEGT, per germline. The DNA for the CDR3 is TGTGCCAGCAGTTATCCCCGCACCGGGACCCAAGAGACCCAGCACTTC. Its protein is CASSYPRTGTQETQHF.

The J gene is TRBJ1-2, the V gene TRBV5-4; tentatively, D is TRBD1 (5 bases). The CDR3 has 15 residues. CDR1 is SGHNT and CDR2 is YYREEE in the germline V gene (reference sequence). With 4 bases removed from V and 2 bases from J, the gap between germline ends came to 15 bases. The CDR3 DNA reads as TGTGCCAGCAGCAAAGGGACCCTCCTAAACTATGGCTACACCTTC. This gives the protein CASSKGTLLNYGYTF.

The chain employs TRBV7-9 and TRBJ1-1; TRBD1 agrees at 7 bases. Germline CDR1 and CDR2: SEHNR and FQNEAQ (reference sequence). This CDR3 contains 18 residues. With V trimmed by 3 bases and J by 1 base, 14 bases remained unmatched. The CDR3 region is CASSFPLAGGLGNTEAFF. The CDR3 nucleotides read TGTGCCAGCAGCTTCCCCCTGGCAGGGGGGTTGGGGAACACTGAAGCTTTCTTT. Supplemented by reference TRBV7-9 and TRBJ1-1, the full variable domain reads DTGVSQNPRHKITKRGQNVTFRCDPISEHNRLYWYRQTLGQGPEFLTYFQNEAQLEKSRLLSDRFSAERPKGSFSTLEIQRTEQGDSAMYLCASSFPLAGGLGNTEAFFGQGTRLTVV.

This clonotype was counted a single time. The chain combines TRBV28 with TRBJ1-2; TRBD1 matches at 9 bases. The V gene end was trimmed by 7 bases and the J gene end by 2 bases; junction bases not matched to a gene: 5. Germline V CDR1 and CDR2: MDHEN, SYDVKM. The CDR3 loop spans 14 amino acids. CDR3: CASTLTGGNYGYTF. In nucleotides, the CDR3 is TGTGCCAGCACCCTGACAGGGGGAAACTATGGCTACACCTTC.

In DNA, the CDR3 is TGTGCCAGCAGTGAAACGATCCGCAATGAGCAGTTCTTC. The encoded protein is CASSETIRNEQFF. The gene calls are TRBV25-1 and TRBJ2-1; D is ambiguous. The CDR3 covers 13 residues. Trimming pared 2 bases from V and 6 bases from J, leaving 8 bases between. Germline loops: CDR1 MGHDK, CDR2 SYGVNS.

This clonotype was seen only a few times. This sequence joins TRBV11-3 and TRBJ1-2; 9 bases line up with TRBD1. CDR3 size: 15 residues. Germline loops: CDR1 SGHNT, CDR2 YENEEA. The V gene end was trimmed by 3 bases and the J gene end by 7 bases; junction bases not matched to a gene: 9. The CDR3 region has the DNA TGTGCCAGCAGCTTTAGAGGTGGGACAGGGTCTGGCTACACCTTC. Its translation is CASSFRGGTGSGYTF. The whole variable domain, filled in from reference TRBV11-3 and TRBJ1-2, reads EAGVVQSPRYKIIEKKQPVAFWCNPISGHNTLYWYLQNLGQGPELLIRYENEEAVDDSQLPKDRFSAERLKGVDSTLKIQPAELGDSAVYLCASSFRGGTGSGYTFGSGTRLTVV.

The V and J genes are TRBV2 and TRBJ1-6, with a tentative D call TRBD1 (6 bases). CDR1 SNHLY and CDR2 FYNNEI come from the germline V gene. The germline V and J ends were trimmed by 4 bases and 13 bases, with 20 bases remaining between them. CDR3 length: 15 amino acids. The CDR3 nucleotides read TGTGCCAGCAGTGGAGGGACACCCGTTTGGTCGCCCCTCCACTTT. Its protein product is CASSGGTPVWSPLHF.

The rearrangement links TRBV18 to TRBJ1-2, with D maybe TRBD1 (5 bases). V lost 1 base to trimming and J lost 6 bases, with 15 bases between them. The germline V gene has CDR1 KGHSH and CDR2 LQKENI. This CDR3 contains 15 residues. The CDR3: CASSPRLGDEDGYTF. As DNA, the CDR3 is TGTGCCAGCTCACCACGTTTAGGGGACGAGGATGGCTACACCTTC.

The V and J genes are TRBV5-4 and TRBJ2-2, with 7 nucleotides matching TRBD2. The CDR3 runs to 15 residues. Germline assignment: CDR1 SGHNT and CDR2 YYREEE (reference sequence). The V segment lost 4 bases and the J segment 6 bases; nucleotides outside the gene matches: 9. Here the CDR3 DNA reads TGTGCCAGCAGCCTCGGGGGGTCGGTCGCCGGGGAGCTGTTTTTT. Protein: CASSLGGSVAGELFF.

The genes are TRBV19 and TRBJ2-7; D remains unclear. The V gene lost 5 bases and the J gene lost 0 bases, with 11 bases spanning the gap. The CDR3 length is 14 residues. Germline V gene data show CDR1 as LNHDA and CDR2 as SQIVND (reference sequence). The CDR3, as DNA: TGTGCCAGTAGTGTGATCCAGAGCTCCTACGAGCAGTACTTC. Residues: CASSVIQSSYEQYF.

The chain recombines TRBV14 with TRBJ1-6; D is undetermined. This CDR3 region has 14 residues. Trimming left V 6 bases short and J 9 bases short, with 15 bases between. Germline CDR1 SGHDN, CDR2 FVKESK. The CDR3 here is CASRTGIEGSPLHF. Written as DNA, the CDR3 is TGTGCCAGCAGGACCGGGATAGAGGGTTCACCCCTCCACTTT. Using reference TRBV14 and TRBJ1-6 for the parts outside the CDR3, the full variable domain is EAGVTQFPSHSVIEKGQTVTLRCDPISGHDNLYWYRRVMGKEIKFLLHFVKESKQDESGMPNNRFLAERTGGTYSTLKVQPAELEDSGVYFCASRTGIEGSPLHFGNGTRLTVT.

In this sample, this clonotype turned up a few times. V and J are TRBV19 and TRBJ1-5; no definite D call. This CDR3 region has 13 residues. The V end was cut by 7 bases, the J end by 1 base, with 8 bases between. Germline CDR1 LNHDA, CDR2 SQIVND (reference sequence). CDR3 bases: TGTGCCAGTATGGATACAAGCAATCAGCCCCAGCATTTT. Protein sequence: CASMDTSNQPQHF. Variable domain in full (rest from reference TRBV19 and TRBJ1-5): DGGITQSPKYLFRKEGQNVTLSCEQNLNHDAMYWYRQDPGQGLRLIYYSQIVNDFQKGDIAEGYSVSREKKESFPLTVTSAQKNPTAFYLCASMDTSNQPQHFGDGTRLSIL.

There are a few counts of this clonotype. This rearrangement joins TRBV7-9 to TRBJ2-3; D possibly uses TRBD1 or TRBD2 (5 bases each). The germline CDR1 and CDR2 sequences are SEHNR and FQNEAQ (reference sequence). The CDR3 is 14 amino acids. Trimming stripped 5 bases from V and 9 bases from J, with 18 bases between. CDR3 loop: CASSPDRGSGTQYF. The CDR3 DNA follows: TGTGCCAGCAGCCCAGATAGGGGTTCGGGGACGCAGTATTTT.

This clonotype has just a few counts. The chain joins TRBV6-1 to TRBJ1-6; perhaps TRBD1 as D (6 bases). Looked up from germline, CDR1 is MNHNS and CDR2 is SASEGT. This CDR3 has 16 amino acids. The V gene lost 6 bases and the J gene lost 6 bases, with 18 bases spanning the gap. As DNA, the CDR3 is TGTGCCAGCAGCCAACGGGGGGGCAGGCGTAATTCACCCCTCCACTTT. Translation: CASSQRGGRRNSPLHF.

In this sample, this clonotype turned up a few times. The J gene is TRBJ1-1, the V gene TRBV24-1, with D unresolved. The CDR3 contains 13 residues. Trimming removed 9 bases at V and 1 base at J, with 11 bases between. Germline V gives CDR1 KGHDR, CDR2 SFDVKD. This CDR3 reads CATSHQANTEAFF. The CDR3 DNA follows: TGTGCCACCTCACATCAGGCGAACACTGAAGCTTTCTTT.

V and J are TRBV20-1 and TRBJ2-1; maybe TRBD1 (5 bases). The CDR3 loop spans 15 amino acids. Germline V gene data show CDR1 as DFQATT and CDR2 as SNEGSKA (reference sequence). The V end lost 0 bases, the J end lost 3 bases, and 12 bases lay between the germline ends. CDR3 coding DNA: TGCAGTGCTAGAGATCGAGAACAGGTCTACAATGAGCAGTTCTTC. Its protein product is CSARDREQVYNEQFF.

This rearrangement joins TRBV7-2 to TRBJ2-2; no clear D gene. There are 15 residues in the CDR3. Germline-derived CDR1 and CDR2 are SGHTA and FQGNSA. Trimming took off 2 bases at V and 1 base at J, with 8 bases between the two ends. CDR3 nucleotide sequence: TGTGCCAGCAGCTTACGCCGACAGAACACCGGGGAGCTGTTTTTT. Translating gives CASSLRRQNTGELFF.

This clonotype was counted between two and nine times. The rearrangement joins TRBV2 to TRBJ1-2; 10 bases agree with TRBD1. Trimming removed 5 bases from V and 8 bases from J; junction bases left unmatched: 8. The length of the CDR3 is 14 residues. The germline V gene has CDR1 SNHLY and CDR2 FYNNEI. The CDR3 region is CASSSGTGAWGYTF. For the CDR3, the DNA is TGTGCCAGCAGTTCCGGGACAGGGGCTTGGGGCTACACCTTC.

The chain's CDR3 is CASNRDLFSYEQYF. The CDR3 coding sequence is TGTGCCAGCAATCGAGACTTATTCTCCTACGAGCAGTACTTC. The chain links TRBV2 to TRBJ2-7; D gene ambiguous. This CDR3 contains 14 residues. Germline-derived CDR1 and CDR2 are SNHLY and FYNNEI. V was clipped by 7 bases and J by 0 bases, with 13 bases between them.

This clonotype has only a few counts. This chain links TRBV6-4 with TRBJ2-3; possibly TRBD2 for D (7 bases). Germline V gives CDR1 MRHNA, CDR2 SNTAGT. Trimming cost V 2 bases and J 6 bases, with 9 bases left between them. CDR3 length equals 13 residues. The CDR3 coding sequence is TGTGCCAGCAGTGACGAGGGGGGGGATACGCAGTATTTT. It encodes CASSDEGGDTQYF.

The chain is built from TRBV7-9 and TRBJ2-3; D remains unclear. This CDR3 is built from 22 residues. V gave up 5 bases and J gave up 1 base, with 34 bases separating them. CDR1 SEHNR and CDR2 FQNEAQ come from the germline V gene (reference sequence). The CDR3 here is CASSQQSLLPQSLFPRTDTQYF. In DNA form, the CDR3 reads TGTGCCAGCAGCCAACAGAGCCTGTTGCCCCAGTCGCTGTTCCCACGCACAGATACGCAGTATTTT. The whole variable domain, remainder taken from reference TRBV7-9 and TRBJ2-3, is DTGVSQNPRHKITKRGQNVTFRCDPISEHNRLYWYRQTLGQGPEFLTYFQNEAQLEKSRLLSDRFSAERPKGSFSTLEIQRTEQGDSAMYLCASSQQSLLPQSLFPRTDTQYFGPGTRLTVL.

This clonotype was detected a few times. The V and J genes are TRBV20-1 and TRBJ1-2, with D tentatively TRBD1 (5 bases). V lost 6 bases to trimming and J lost 8 bases, with 13 bases between them. The CDR3 runs to 11 residues. Germline V lookup: CDR1 DFQATT, CDR2 SNEGSKA (reference sequence). The CDR3 coding sequence is TGCAGTGCCACACCCGGGGGAGGCTACACCTTC. It is translated as CSATPGGGYTF.

The chain couples TRBV10-3 to TRBJ1-2, with D unresolved. V gave up 3 bases and J gave up 2 bases, with 7 bases separating them. The CDR3 spans 13 residues. Germline V gene data show CDR1 as ENHRY and CDR2 as SYGVKD. The CDR3 DNA follows: TGTGCCATCAGTGACAGCCCAAACTATGGCTACACCTTC. This encodes CAISDSPNYGYTF.

The V call is TRBV25-1, the J call TRBJ1-3, with D possibly TRBD1 on 5 matching bases. CDR3 length: 17 residues. Germline CDR1 reads MGHDK; CDR2 reads SYGVNS. Between the trimmed V and J ends, which lost 5 bases and 0 bases, there was a span of 17 bases. The DNA for the CDR3 is TGTGCCAGCAGTAGGTCTTTCGACAGCTCCTCTGGAAACACCATATATTTT. Translating it yields CASSRSFDSSSGNTIYF.

The V gene is TRBV12-3 or TRBV12-4, the J gene TRBJ1-1, with TRBD1 as a possible D gene (5 bases). The CDR3 contains 15 residues. Trimming stripped 9 bases from V and 10 bases from J, with 27 bases between. CDR3 nucleotide sequence: TGTGCCAGTCCTATCCCGGGACCCTTGGGCCCGCGAGCTTTCTTT. It specifies CASPIPGPLGPRAFF.

This sequence joins TRBV7-9 and TRBJ2-3; the D gene is possibly TRBD1 (6 bases). The CDR3 contains 15 residues. Trimming shortened V by 5 bases and J by 2 bases, and 14 bases separated the two germline ends. Germline V gives CDR1 SEHNR, CDR2 FQNEAQ (reference sequence). The CDR3: CASSPYGQTTDTQYF. The CDR3 DNA reads TGTGCCAGCAGCCCCTACGGACAGACCACAGATACGCAGTATTTT.